This T cell receptor beta chain was captured by sequencing in a study of CD4 T cell repertoires in COVID-19. Study information: CFSE-low cells expanded roughly ten days with IL-2, then restimulated with other coronavirus spikes. Study conclusions and caveats: SARS-CoV and/or HKU1 spike cultures shared between 7 and 25% of SARS-CoV-2 clonotypes.

Data came from immunoSEQ multiplex PCR; TCRdb stores just in-frame clones and leaves some out. The sample lists 70,000 to 95,000 clones, 83% occurring once. Samples came from patients recovered from mild-to-severe COVID-19. These memory T cells were uncultured and sequenced directly after ex vivo isolation. This clone came up once. As yet, its antigen is unknown. The length of the CDR3 is 16 residues. Germline values: CDR1 LNHDA, CDR2 SQIVND (reference sequence). V was shortened by 3 bases and J by 5 bases, with 17 bases between the two germline ends. This receptor was identified in a human donor who had COVID-19. The chain couples TRBV19 to TRBJ2-4, with D perhaps TRBD2 (5 bases). The source was CD4+ T cells from peripheral blood, collected after recovery from COVID-19. CDR3 sequence reads: CASSISDGPRENIQYF. The CDR3 nucleotides read TGTGCCAGTAGTATTAGTGATGGGCCGAGGGAAAACATTCAGTACTTC.